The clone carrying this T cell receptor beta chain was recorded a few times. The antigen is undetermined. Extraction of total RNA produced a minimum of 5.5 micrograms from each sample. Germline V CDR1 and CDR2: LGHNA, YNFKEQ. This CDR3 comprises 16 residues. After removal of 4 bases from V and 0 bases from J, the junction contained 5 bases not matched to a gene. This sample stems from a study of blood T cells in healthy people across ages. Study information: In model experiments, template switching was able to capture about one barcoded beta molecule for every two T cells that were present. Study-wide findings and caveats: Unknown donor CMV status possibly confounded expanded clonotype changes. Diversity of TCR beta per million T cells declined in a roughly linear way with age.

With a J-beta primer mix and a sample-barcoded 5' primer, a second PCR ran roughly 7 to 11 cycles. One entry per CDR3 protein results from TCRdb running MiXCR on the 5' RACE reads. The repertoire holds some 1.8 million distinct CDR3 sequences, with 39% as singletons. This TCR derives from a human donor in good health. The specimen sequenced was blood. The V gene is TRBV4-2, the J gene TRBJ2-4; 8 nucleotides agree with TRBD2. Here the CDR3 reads CASSPTGGLAKNIQYF. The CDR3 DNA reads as TGTGCCAGCAGCCCAACGGGGGGGCTAGCCAAAAACATTCAGTACTTC.